The rows below give T cell receptor beta chains drawn from one sample of a study of T cell repertoires in cytomegalovirus infection. One entry per CDR3 protein results from TCRdb running MiXCR on the reads. The data contain around 450,000 distinct CDR3 sequences, roughly 31% of them singletons. The sample was PBMCs. The receptors originated from a human donor in good health (CMV status not recorded). Some clones in this sample may be carry-over from other donors' samples. The CDR3 runs from the conserved cysteine through the conserved F or W. D genes are given only for firm matches. Clone size is stated in some rows and not others, as once, few, many or a class when expanded.

-,TRBV24-1,TRBJ1-2,-,CATSDFPGNYGYTF,TGTGCCACCAGTGATTTCCCGGGAAACTATGGCTACACCTTC
TRBD1,TRBV30,TRBJ1-1,-,CAWSWDRNTEAFF,TGTGCCTGGAGCTGGGACAGGAACACTGAAGCTTTCTTT
-,TRBV6-5,TRBJ1-1,-,CASSYLRGVGLGVAEAFF,TGTGCCAGCAGTTACTTGAGGGGGGTAGGTTTAGGGGTTGCTGAAGCTTTCTTT
-,TRBV5-1,TRBJ1-2,-,CASSLVVGSEGYTF,TGCGCCAGCAGCTTGGTAGTCGGCAGTGAGGGCTACACCTTC
-,TRBV7-9,TRBJ1-5,many,CARAQDGTGVPQHF,TGTGCCAGGGCCCAGGACGGCACTGGGGTGCCCCAGCATTTT
-,TRBV5-1,TRBJ1-1,-,CASSKETNMNTEAFF,TGCGCCAGCAGCAAAGAGACTAACATGAACACTGAAGCTTTCTTT
-,TRBV3-1,TRBJ2-5,few,CASSHPRPQGRQETQYF,TGTGCCAGCAGCCACCCAAGACCGCAGGGCCGCCAAGAGACCCAGTACTTC
TRBD1,TRBV6-2/TRBV6-3,TRBJ2-7,-,CASSRDSAYEQYF,TGTGCCAGCAGTCGGGACAGTGCCTACGAGCAGTACTTC
-,TRBV25-1,TRBJ2-3,-,CASRAGFTDTQYF,TGTGCCAGCAGAGCGGGTTTCACAGATACGCAGTATTTT
TRBD1,TRBV11-2,TRBJ1-3,-,CASSPGGGAGNTIYF,TGTGCCAGCAGCCCGGGAGGGGGCGCTGGAAACACCATATATTTT
-,TRBV9,TRBJ1-6,few,CASSRAGPNSPLHF,TGTGCCAGCAGCAGGGCAGGGCCCAATTCACCCCTCCACTTT
TRBD1,TRBV3-1,TRBJ1-1,-,CASSQARDRGHEAFF,TGTGCCAGCAGCCAAGCCCGGGACAGGGGGCATGAAGCTTTCTTT
TRBD1,TRBV7-8,TRBJ2-6,few,CASSPSGTGGASGANVLTF,TGTGCCAGCAGCCCATCGGGGACAGGGGGCGCATCAGGGGCCAACGTCCTGACTTTC
-,TRBV7-9,TRBJ1-4,-,CASSLVMSGGEKLFF,TGTGCCAGCAGCTTAGTAATGTCGGGAGGCGAAAAACTGTTTTTT
-,TRBV5-5,TRBJ2-5,-,CASSFFAPGKVETQYF,TGTGCCAGCAGCTTTTTTGCCCCAGGGAAAGTAGAGACCCAGTACTTC
-,TRBV2,TRBJ2-1,-,CASSMRYNEQFF,TGTGCCAGCAGCATGCGGTACAATGAGCAGTTCTTC
TRBD1,TRBV20-1,TRBJ2-2,few,CSAPDRGNTGELFF,TGCAGTGCCCCGGACAGGGGGAACACCGGGGAGCTGTTTTTT
-,TRBV7-9,TRBJ1-6,many,CASSSPSGNSPLHF,TGTGCCAGCAGCTCACCCAGCGGCAATTCACCCCTCCACTTT
-,TRBV19,TRBJ1-2,few,CASSTGTGGGYTF,TGTGCCAGTAGTACCGGGACCGGCGGTGGCTACACCTTC
-,TRBV27,TRBJ1-2,-,CASSPGRVDGYTF,TGTGCCAGCAGCCCGGGACGGGTTGATGGCTACACCTTC
-,TRBV28,TRBJ2-3,-,CASRGYDKSVLGTQYF,TGTGCCAGCAGAGGGTACGACAAATCCGTTCTGGGTACGCAGTATTTT
-,TRBV4-1,TRBJ1-2,-,CASSPAGQANYGYTF,TGCGCCAGCAGCCCCGCAGGACAAGCTAACTATGGCTACACCTTC
-,TRBV4-1,TRBJ1-1,few,CASSQEVWAPPNTEAFF,TGCGCCAGCAGCCAAGAGGTATGGGCGCCCCCGAACACTGAAGCTTTCTTT
-,TRBV19,TRBJ2-1,few,CASINQGWNEQFF,TGTGCCAGTATCAACCAGGGGTGGAATGAGCAGTTCTTC
-,TRBV6-1,TRBJ2-1,-,CASTRDLNEQFF,TGTGCCAGCACCCGGGATCTCAATGAGCAGTTCTTC
TRBD1,TRBV20-1,TRBJ1-4,few,CSALDRGPANEKLFF,TGCAGTGCTTTAGACAGGGGGCCGGCTAATGAAAAACTGTTTTTT
TRBD2,TRBV6-6,TRBJ2-1,-,CASSYQLAGGSNEQFF,TGTGCCAGCAGTTACCAACTAGCGGGGGGGTCCAATGAGCAGTTCTTC
-,TRBV6-5,TRBJ2-2,-,CASSYSLPGANTGELFF,TGTGCCAGCAGTTACTCGCTGCCGGGGGCAAACACCGGGGAGCTGTTTTTT
-,TRBV7-2,TRBJ2-3,many,CASSASFADTQYF,TGTGCCAGCAGCGCCTCGTTTGCAGATACGCAGTATTTT
-,TRBV19,TRBJ1-6,many,CASSMNKGSGNSPLHF,TGTGCCAGTAGTATGAATAAGGGGTCGGGGAATTCACCCCTCCACTTT
-,TRBV24-1,TRBJ1-5,many,CATSDPGGGNSNQPQHF,TGTGCCACCAGTGACCCCGGCGGGGGAAACAGCAATCAGCCCCAGCATTTT
-,TRBV5-1,TRBJ1-4,-,CASSLDRGAIATNEKLFF,TGCGCCAGCAGCTTGGACCGGGGAGCGATAGCAACTAATGAAAAACTGTTTTTT